Below, 22 T cell receptor beta chains from the same sample are listed, as sequenced in a study of beta chain features in type 1 diabetes. The study, taken as a whole, reports: In every one of the four CD4+ subsets, TCRB CDR3s were moderately but significantly shorter in Type 1 diabetes patients.

These receptors are not linked to any known antigen. Reverse transcription of all isolated RNA meant that expressed TCRB transcripts were sequenced. Profiled with immunoSEQ multiplex PCR; TCRdb holds only in-frame clones, not every one. This sample has about 390,000 clones, with over 8.5% found just once. The sequenced sample was central memory CD4+ T cells from blood. The origin of the receptors is a man aged 30 to 39 with type 1 diabetes.

This clone was observed many times. V and J are TRBV25-1 and TRBJ2-1; D is unclear. The length of the CDR3 is 12 residues. The V and J ends lost 4 bases and 8 bases respectively, with 9 bases between them. The germline gives CDR1 MGHDK, CDR2 SYGVNS. CDR3 DNA sequence: TGTGCCAGCAGTGGGTTGGCGGATGAGCAGTTCTTC. Residues: CASSGLADEQFF.

V usage is TRBV5-1 and J usage is TRBJ2-5; 9 bases align to TRBD2. The V gene's germline CDR1 is SGHRS and CDR2 YFSETQ. This CDR3 spans 14 amino acids. V gave up 2 bases and J gave up 4 bases; unmatched junction bases: 3. CDR3 nucleotides: TGCGCCAGCAGCTTTAGCGGGAGCGGAGAGACCCAGTACTTC. It codes for CASSFSGSGETQYF.

This clone has just a few counts. The chain employs TRBV11-2 and TRBJ2-1; D is possibly TRBD1 (6 bases). From germline, CDR1 is SGHAT and CDR2 FQNNGV. There are 13 residues in the CDR3. Trimming removed 5 bases at V and 4 bases at J, with 9 bases between. Written as DNA, the CDR3 is TGTGCCAGCAGCCCCCAGGGGTACAATGAGCAGTTCTTC. This encodes CASSPQGYNEQFF.

The chain employs TRBV5-1 and TRBJ2-5; D gene uncertain. This CDR3 has 15 residues. The V end lost 1 base, the J end lost 2 bases, and 12 bases lay between the germline ends. Germline V lookup: CDR1 SGHRS, CDR2 YFSETQ. Here the CDR3 reads CASSLTPTAQETQYF. In DNA, the CDR3 is TGCGCCAGCAGCTTGACCCCTACGGCGCAAGAGACCCAGTACTTC.

This chain connects TRBV10-3 to TRBJ2-3; 9 bases map to TRBD1. Looked up from germline, CDR1 is ENHRY and CDR2 is SYGVKD. The CDR3 has 14 residues. V was pared by 6 bases and J by 5 bases, with 6 bases of the junction left unmatched. Here the CDR3 DNA reads TGTGCCATCAGGCTCCGGGACAGGGAAGATACGCAGTATTTT. Translation gives CAIRLRDREDTQYF.

This clone appeared a few times. The V and J genes are TRBV18 and TRBJ1-1; possible D gene TRBD1, 6 bases. V was clipped by 5 bases and J by 0 bases, with 13 bases between them. Germline CDR1 is KGHSH and CDR2 is LQKENI. The CDR3 loop spans 15 amino acids. The CDR3 loop is CASSLGGSMNTEAFF. CDR3 in DNA: TGTGCCAGCTCATTGGGGGGCTCCATGAACACTGAAGCTTTCTTT.

V usage is TRBV18 and J usage is TRBJ1-1; 7 bases fit TRBD1. The CDR3 contains 14 residues. Germline-derived CDR1 and CDR2 are KGHSH and LQKENI. Trimming cost V 4 bases and J 4 bases; bases outside gene matches: 6. CDR3 sequence (DNA): TGTGCCAGCTCACAATCCAGGGGGGTCACTGAAGCTTTCTTT. This translates into CASSQSRGVTEAFF.

The chain recombines TRBV5-5 with TRBJ2-7; weak D call: TRBD2 (6 bases). Germline assignment: CDR1 SGHKS and CDR2 YYEKEE (reference sequence). V lost 1 base, J lost 3 bases, and 17 bases lay in between. The CDR3 covers 16 residues. In DNA form, the CDR3 reads TGTGCCAGCAGCTTGATTGGGCGGCTCGGGAGCTACGAGCAGTACTTC. Its protein product is CASSLIGRLGSYEQYF. The variable domain in full, completed from reference TRBV5-5 and TRBJ2-7, reads DAGVTQSPTHLIKTRGQQVTLRCSPISGHKSVSWYQQVLGQGPQFIFQYYEKEERGRGNFPDRFSARQFPNYSSELNVNALLLGDSALYLCASSLIGRLGSYEQYFGPGTRLTVT.

This clone was detected a few times. This CDR3 is CASSRGQGRANEKLFF. The CDR3 DNA sequence: TGCGCCAGCAGCCGTGGACAGGGGAGGGCTAATGAAAAACTGTTTTTT. V gene TRBV4-3 combines with J gene TRBJ1-4, with 9 positions matching TRBD1. The CDR3 spans 16 residues. V was clipped by 4 bases and J by 3 bases; unmatched bases: 6. Germline lookup yields CDR1 LGHNA and CDR2 YSLEER.

This clone was found a few times. V gene TRBV7-2 combines with J gene TRBJ1-5, with 9 bases that match TRBD1. This CDR3 has 15 amino acids. The ends lost 5 bases at V and 4 bases at J; junction bases unmatched: 6. In germline, CDR1 is SGHTA, CDR2 FQGNSA. The DNA for the CDR3 is TGTGCCAGCAGCCTAGGGACAGGGTATAATCAGCCCCAGCATTTT. Amino acid sequence: CASSLGTGYNQPQHF.

The chain combines TRBV28 with TRBJ1-1; D is possibly TRBD1 (5 bases). The germline CDR1 and CDR2 sequences are MDHEN and SYDVKM. Trimming took 5 bases from V and 4 from J, leaving 14 bases between them. This CDR3 has 14 residues. CDR3 residues: CASSHGGLSTEAFF. CDR3 DNA: TGTGCCAGCAGTCATGGGGGTTTGAGCACTGAAGCTTTCTTT.

Only a few counts were recorded for this clone. J is TRBJ1-3 and V is TRBV7-2; 7 nucleotides match TRBD1. This CDR3 contains 16 residues. V shed 4 bases and J 4 bases; nucleotides not matched to a gene: 10. Per germline, CDR1 SGHTA and CDR2 FQGNSA. CDR3 residues: CASSSMVTGAGNTIYF. The CDR3 bases are TGTGCCAGCAGCTCCATGGTTACAGGGGCCGGAAACACCATATATTTT.

This clone was counted between two and nine times. The chain is built from TRBV2 and TRBJ2-5, with D unresolved. Trimming cost V 4 bases and J 0 bases, with 3 bases left between them. CDR1 is SNHLY and CDR2 is FYNNEI in the germline V gene. This CDR3 has 12 residues. DNA of the CDR3: TGTGCCAGCAGTGGAGACCAAGAGACCCAGTACTTC. Translating it yields CASSGDQETQYF.

The CDR3 DNA sequence: TGTGCCAGCAGGAGAAACGCAGATACGCAGTATTTT. Translating gives CASRRNADTQYF. The chain couples TRBV7-9 to TRBJ2-3; unclear D gene. The CDR3 is 12 amino acids. V lost 6 bases, J lost 4 bases, and 8 bases lay in between. CDR1 and CDR2 from the germline V gene are SEHNR and FQNEAQ (reference sequence).

This chain uses TRBV9 with TRBJ2-7, with D perhaps TRBD2 (7 bases). Trimming removed 7 bases from V and 1 base from J, with 18 bases in between. This CDR3 is built from 15 residues. Looked up from germline, CDR1 is SGDLS and CDR2 is YYNGEE. CDR3 in DNA: TGTGCCAGCGGGCCCTGGGGAGGGGGATCCTACGAGCAGTACTTC. This encodes CASGPWGGGSYEQYF.

In its sample, this clone was seen a few times. The CDR3 reads CASAGLATGELFF. DNA of the CDR3: TGTGCCAGTGCGGGCCTGGCAACCGGGGAGCTGTTTTTT. This sequence joins TRBV19 and TRBJ2-2; D is possibly TRBD2 (5 bases). Trimming removed 8 bases from V and 5 bases from J, with 12 bases in between. Germline V CDR1 and CDR2: LNHDA, SQIVND (reference sequence). This CDR3 has 13 residues.

Remarks on this clone: Different DNA sequences within this sample yield the same CDR3. The rearrangement joins TRBV6-5 to TRBJ2-7, with 7 bases fitting TRBD1. The CDR3 extends over 13 amino acids. The junction had 4 bases not matched to a gene; V was cut back by 6 bases and J by 2 bases. The germline V gene has CDR1 MNHEY and CDR2 SVGAGI. CDR3 bases: TGTGCCAGCAGGAGAGGGACAGCCTACGAGCAGTACTTC. This gives the protein CASRRGTAYEQYF.

This clone was seen ten or more times. This chain links TRBV28 with TRBJ2-5; D is possibly TRBD1 or TRBD2 (5 bases each). The CDR3 has 13 amino acids. V shed 7 bases and J shed 5 bases, with 14 bases lying between them. Germline assignment: CDR1 MDHEN and CDR2 SYDVKM. CDR3 protein: CASTPGRAETQYF. CDR3 DNA: TGTGCCAGCACCCCGGGGCGGGCGGAGACCCAGTACTTC.

The chain links TRBV11-2 to TRBJ2-5, with 14 bases aligning to TRBD2. Germline CDR1 SGHAT, CDR2 FQNNGV. Trimming removed 5 bases from V and 2 bases from J; junction bases left unmatched: 7. The CDR3 is 17 amino acids. As DNA, the CDR3 is TGTGCCAGCAGCCCAGGACTAGCGGGAGGACGGCAAGAGACCCAGTACTTC. It specifies CASSPGLAGGRQETQYF.

Only a few counts were recorded for this clone. The rearrangement uses TRBV5-8 and TRBJ2-4, with D uncertain. The CDR3 covers 12 residues. Germline V gives CDR1 SGHTS, CDR2 YDEGEE. Trimming cost V 2 bases and J 6 bases, with 6 bases left between them. The CDR3 protein is CASSFSPNIQYF. CDR3 nucleotide sequence: TGTGCCAGCAGCTTTTCCCCAAACATTCAGTACTTC.

The chain's CDR3 is CASSLVPGNNYGYTF. DNA for the CDR3: TGCGCCAGCAGCTTGGTTCCAGGAAATAACTATGGCTACACCTTC. The chain links TRBV5-1 to TRBJ1-2; D remains ambiguous. V was clipped by 0 bases and J by 1 base, with 10 bases between them. This CDR3 comprises 15 residues. CDR1 SGHRS and CDR2 YFSETQ come from the germline V gene. Drawing the rest from reference TRBV5-1 and TRBJ1-2, the complete variable domain is KAGVTQTPRYLIKTRGQQVTLSCSPISGHRSVSWYQQTPGQGLQFLFEYFSETQRNKGNFPGRFSGRQFSNSRSEMNVSTLELGDSALYLCASSLVPGNNYGYTFGSGTRLTVV.

The rearrangement uses TRBV7-2 and TRBJ1-5, with D tentatively TRBD1 (5 bases). V was trimmed by 5 bases and J by 3 bases, leaving 14 bases between them. This CDR3 contains 15 residues. The germline V gene encodes CDR1 SGHTA and CDR2 FQGNSA. In nucleotides, the CDR3 is TGTGCCAGCAGCGAGTGGGGGGGGTTCAATCAGCCCCAGCATTTT. Its translation: CASSEWGGFNQPQHF. Combining the CDR3 with reference TRBV7-2 and TRBJ1-5 gives the whole variable domain GAGVSQSPSNKVTEKGKDVELRCDPISGHTALYWYRQSLGQGLEFLIYFQGNSAPDKSGLPSDRFSAERTGGSVSTLTIQRTQQEDSAVYLCASSEWGGFNQPQHFGDGTRLSIL.